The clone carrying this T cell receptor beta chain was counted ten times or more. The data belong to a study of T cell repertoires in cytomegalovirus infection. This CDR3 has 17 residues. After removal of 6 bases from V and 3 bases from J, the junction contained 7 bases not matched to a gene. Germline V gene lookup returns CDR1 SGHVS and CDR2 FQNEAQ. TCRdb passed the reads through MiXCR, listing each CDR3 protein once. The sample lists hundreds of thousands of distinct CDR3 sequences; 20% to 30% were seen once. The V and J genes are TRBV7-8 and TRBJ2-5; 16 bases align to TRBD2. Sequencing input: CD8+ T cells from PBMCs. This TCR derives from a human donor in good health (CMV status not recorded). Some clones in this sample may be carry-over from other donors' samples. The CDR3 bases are TGTGCCAGCAGAACCTCCGGGACTAGCGGGGGGGAAGAGACCCAGTACTTC. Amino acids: CASRTSGTSGGEETQYF.